These 27 T cell receptor beta chains share one sample of origin, sequenced in a study of regulatory T cells in long-lasting Graves disease. Time point of the sample: newly diagnosed GD, antithyroid drugs for less than 3 months. RNA isolated from PBMCs was used to make the TCR library. Arm-PCR of CDR3 regions and iRepertoire HTBI primers were used to build TCR beta libraries. Via MiXCR, TCRdb re-called the multiplex PCR reads, giving one row per CDR3 protein. The sample has about 220,000 distinct CDR3 sequences, roughly 18% seen once. This sample also appeared in a second study, on T cells in Graves' hyperthyroidism and ophthalmopathy.

The sample in question was peripheral blood mononuclear cells (PBMCs), obtained at new diagnosis, from a patient treated with antithyroid drugs. All receptors derive from a woman aged 25 to 39 with Graves disease.

This clonotype was seen ten or more times. The chain carries TRBV20-1 and TRBJ1-5; D uncertain. V lost 3 bases to trimming and J lost 6 bases, with 12 bases between them. This CDR3 comprises 13 residues. Per the germline V gene, CDR1 is DFQATT and CDR2 is SNEGSKA (reference sequence). The CDR3: CSASGPAAQPQHF. CDR3 sequence (DNA): TGCAGTGCTAGTGGACCGGCGGCTCAGCCCCAGCATTTT.

This clonotype was seen ten or more times. The chain is built from TRBV24-1 and TRBJ1-1; the match to TRBD1 covers 7 bases. Looked up from germline, CDR1 is KGHDR and CDR2 is SFDVKD. The CDR3 runs 14 residues. V gave up 8 bases and J gave up 3 bases; unmatched junction bases: 8. CDR3: CATTKTGRDTEAFF. For the CDR3, the DNA is TGTGCCACCACGAAGACAGGGAGGGACACTGAAGCTTTCTTT.

This clonotype was found many times. The chain couples TRBV24-1 to TRBJ1-5; D perhaps matches TRBD1 (5 bases). Trimming took 3 bases from V and 4 from J, leaving 15 bases between them. CDR3 length: 16 amino acids. In germline, CDR1 is KGHDR, CDR2 SFDVKD. The CDR3 protein is CATSDNFGAGNQPQHF. DNA for the CDR3: TGTGCCACCAGTGATAACTTCGGGGCGGGAAATCAGCCCCAGCATTTT.

Concerning this clonotype: This clone may be a read error of a much larger clone one base away. This sequence joins TRBV4-1 and TRBJ1-2, with 7 bases aligning to TRBD1. In germline, CDR1 is MGHRA, CDR2 YSYEKL. The CDR3 is made up of 14 amino acids. V shed 4 bases, J shed 4 bases, and the junction held 6 bases outside the gene matches. The CDR3 DNA is TGCGCCAGCAGCCCAGAAGGGACAGCCTATGGCTACACCTTC. This gives the protein CASSPEGTAYGYTF.

The chain recombines TRBV28 with TRBJ1-2; 7 nucleotides align to TRBD1. Trimming cost V 5 bases and J 8 bases; bases outside gene matches: 17. The CDR3 is 16 residues long. CDR1 and CDR2 from the germline V gene are MDHEN and SYDVKM. The CDR3 nucleotides read TGTGCCAGCAGTGAATCCCCCCGACAGGGCCCGGTGGGCTACACCTTC. It yields the protein CASSESPRQGPVGYTF.

This clonotype was counted at least ten times. The V gene is TRBV11-3, the J gene TRBJ2-7; a possible D gene is TRBD2 (5 bases). CDR3 length: 14 amino acids. In germline, CDR1 is SGHNT, CDR2 YENEEA. The V and J ends lost 4 bases and 7 bases respectively, with 17 bases between them. CDR3 region: CASSSRRAGGEQYF. The CDR3 coding sequence is TGTGCCAGCAGCTCCCGGCGGGCAGGAGGTGAGCAGTACTTC.

This clonotype occurred a few times. A much larger clone is a single base away; this may be a read error. The chain combines TRBV30 with TRBJ2-7; D call uncertain. There are 13 residues in the CDR3. The V gene's germline CDR1 is GTSNPN and CDR2 SVGIG (reference sequence). Trimming cost V 2 bases and J 1 base, with 9 bases left between them. In nucleotides, the CDR3 is TGTGCCTGGAGTAGACCCGGGTCCTACGAGCAGTACTTC. Translation gives CAWSRPGSYEQYF.

Ten or more counts support this clonotype. The V and J genes are TRBV11-3 and TRBJ2-2; TRBD2 matches at 12 bases. From germline, CDR1 is SGHNT and CDR2 YENEEA. The CDR3 length is 16 residues. J gave up 3 bases and V 4 bases, and 3 bases lay outside the gene matches. DNA for the CDR3: TGTGCCAGCAGCTCACTAGCGGGGGGCTACACCGGGGAGCTGTTTTTT. Its protein product is CASSSLAGGYTGELFF.

This clonotype has a count of ten or more. The chain uses TRBV28 and TRBJ2-7, with no clear D. V shed 5 bases and J shed 10 bases, with 12 bases lying between them. This CDR3 contains 11 residues. Germline CDR1 is MDHEN and CDR2 is SYDVKM. This chain's CDR3 is CASSLRSSQYF. In DNA form, the CDR3 reads TGTGCCAGCAGTCTCCGATCGAGTCAGTACTTC.

In this sample, this clonotype turned up many times. This chain links TRBV27 with TRBJ2-3; no reliable D call. CDR1 is MNHEY and CDR2 is SMNVEV in the germline V gene (reference sequence). The CDR3 contains 11 residues. Trimming removed 2 bases from V and 6 bases from J, with 3 bases in between. CDR3 DNA sequence: TGTGCCAGCAGTTTAGGGGATACGCAGTATTTT. This codes for CASSLGDTQYF.

This clonotype has a count of ten or more. The V gene is TRBV12-3 or TRBV12-4, the J gene TRBJ1-3; no clear D gene. The CDR3 sequence is 12 residues long. V gave up 4 bases and J gave up 4 bases, with 5 bases separating them. DNA for the CDR3: TGTGCCAGCAGTTCTGCGGGAAACACCATATATTTT. Its protein is CASSSAGNTIYF.

This clonotype was recorded at least ten times. One end of the junction varies from germline; a read error may be responsible. V is TRBV7-2 and J is TRBJ2-7; the D gene is possibly TRBD2 (5 bases). Germline V gene lookup returns CDR1 SGHTA and CDR2 FQGNSA. The CDR3 covers 16 residues. In DNA, the CDR3 is TGTGCCAGCACCTTAGGGAGCGGACCCCAGCTGCTCGAGCAGTACTTC. Translated, it gives CASTLGSGPQLLEQYF.

This clonotype was counted ten times or more. This sequence joins TRBV6-1 and TRBJ1-1; no definite D call. The ends were cut back, 3 bases at V and 3 bases at J, with 8 bases in the middle. CDR3 length: 13 amino acids. CDR1 is MNHNS, CDR2 SASEGT, per germline. CDR3 protein: CASSEDADTEAFF. In nucleotides, the CDR3 is TGTGCCAGCAGTGAGGACGCAGACACTGAAGCTTTCTTT.

Concerning this clonotype itself: A much larger clone differs by one base, so this may be a read error. The chain has TRBV6-5 and TRBJ2-7; 7 positions match TRBD2. The CDR3 has 14 amino acids. Germline values: CDR1 MNHEY, CDR2 SVGAGI. V trimming: 0 bases; J trimming: 5 bases; junction bases outside the gene matches: 4. The CDR3 nucleotides are TGTGCCAGCAGTTACTCGACGGGGGGTGACGAGCAGTACTTC. This encodes CASSYSTGGDEQYF.

The sample holds many counts of this clonotype. This sequence joins TRBV6-5 and TRBJ2-1, with D maybe TRBD1 (6 bases). The germline CDR1 and CDR2 sequences are MNHEY and SVGAGI. The CDR3 sequence is 15 residues long. The germline V and J ends were trimmed by 0 bases and 7 bases, with 13 bases remaining between them. CDR3 in amino acids: CASSYSGDTLNEQFF. CDR3 nucleotides: TGTGCCAGCAGTTACTCGGGGGACACGTTGAATGAGCAGTTCTTC.

As concerns this clonotype: A read error may be the cause here, since a much bigger clone is one base away. The rearrangement links TRBV30 to TRBJ2-7, with 10 bases identical to TRBD1. Looked up from germline, CDR1 is GTSNPN and CDR2 is SVGIG (reference sequence). After removal of 5 bases from V and 5 bases from J, the junction contained 15 bases not matched to a gene. The CDR3 runs to 16 residues. The CDR3 DNA follows: TGTGCCTGGGCCCTCCGGGACAGGGGAGGTAGCAACGAGCAGTACTTC. Translating it yields CAWALRDRGGSNEQYF.

At least ten counts were recorded for this clonotype. The chain joins TRBV27 to TRBJ2-3; D gene uncertain. Trimming shortened V by 6 bases and J by 2 bases, and 6 bases separated the two germline ends. The CDR3 loop spans 12 amino acids. Germline loops: CDR1 MNHEY, CDR2 SMNVEV (reference sequence). CDR3 residues: CASRAFTDTQYF. CDR3 DNA sequence: TGTGCCAGCAGGGCTTTCACAGATACGCAGTATTTT.

At least ten counts were recorded for this clonotype. The chain carries TRBV30 and TRBJ2-7; 9 bases line up with TRBD1. The germline CDR1 and CDR2 sequences are GTSNPN and SVGIG (reference sequence). The CDR3 loop spans 13 amino acids. The V and J ends lost 6 bases and 2 bases, in that order; junction bases with no gene match: 5. The CDR3 nucleotides are TGTGCCTGCCGGGACAGGGTGACCTACGAGCAGTACTTC. This gives the protein CACRDRVTYEQYF. The full variable domain, in which reference TRBV30 and TRBJ2-7 provide the parts outside the CDR3, is SQTIHQWPATLVQPVGSPLSLECTVEGTSNPNLYWYRQAAGRGLQLLFYSVGIGQISSEVPQNLSASRPQDRQFILSSKKLLLSDSGFYLCACRDRVTYEQYFGPGTRLTVT.

This clonotype was detected many times. The chain uses TRBV27 and TRBJ2-7; TRBD1 is a possible D gene (5 bases). Germline lookup yields CDR1 MNHEY and CDR2 SMNVEV (reference sequence). The CDR3 covers 14 residues. V lost 4 bases and J 2 bases, leaving 12 bases between the germline ends. Written as DNA, the CDR3 is TGTGCCAGCAGTTCTATGGACAACCCCTACGAGCAGTACTTC. This encodes CASSSMDNPYEQYF.

This sequence joins TRBV19 and TRBJ1-1, with 9 bases that match TRBD1. The germline V gene has CDR1 LNHDA and CDR2 SQIVND (reference sequence). This CDR3 has 14 residues. The ends lost 6 bases at V and 3 bases at J; junction bases unmatched: 5. CDR3 in amino acids: CASRGQGRDTEAFF. Written as DNA, the CDR3 is TGTGCCAGTAGAGGACAGGGGAGGGACACTGAAGCTTTCTTT. The full variable domain, rest sourced from reference TRBV19 and TRBJ1-1, is DGGITQSPKYLFRKEGQNVTLSCEQNLNHDAMYWYRQDPGQGLRLIYYSQIVNDFQKGDIAEGYSVSREKKESFPLTVTSAQKNPTAFYLCASRGQGRDTEAFFGQGTRLTVV.

Turning to this clonotype: A far more abundant clone sits one base away, making this likely a read error. The chain employs TRBV3-1 and TRBJ2-7; 11 nucleotides match TRBD1. CDR1 is LGHDT and CDR2 is YNNKEL in the germline V gene (reference sequence). The CDR3 spans 14 residues. The DNA of the CDR3 is TGTGCCAGCAGCCCCGGACAGGGGGCCTACGAGCACTACTTC. It translates to CASSPGQGAYEHYF.

This clonotype was observed at least ten times. CDR3 sequence: CASRPSRQALNTEAFF. The CDR3, as DNA: TGTGCCAGCAGACCTTCTAGACAGGCTTTGAACACTGAAGCTTTCTTT. The J gene is TRBJ1-1, the V gene TRBV27, with D possibly matching TRBD1 (6 bases). Germline assignment: CDR1 MNHEY and CDR2 SMNVEV (reference sequence). The V end lost 6 bases, the J end lost 0 bases, and 17 bases lay between the germline ends. This CDR3 region has 16 residues.

This clonotype has at least ten counts. The chain combines TRBV28 with TRBJ1-5, with D maybe TRBD1 (6 bases). V was cut by 6 bases and J by 7 bases, with 22 bases left in between. The CDR3 totals 16 residues. Germline V gives CDR1 MDHEN, CDR2 SYDVKM. In nucleotides, the CDR3 is TGTGCCAGCAGCCCCATGATAGGAGGGAGGGGGCAGCCCCAGCATTTT. As protein: CASSPMIGGRGQPQHF.

This clonotype was detected ten times or more. The chain combines TRBV19 with TRBJ1-1; D is undetermined. Germline loops: CDR1 LNHDA, CDR2 SQIVND (reference sequence). With 5 bases removed from V and 1 base from J, the gap between germline ends came to 11 bases. The CDR3 is 14 amino acids. For the CDR3, the DNA is TGTGCCAGTAGTGCTGGGAATCGGAACACTGAAGCTTTCTTT. Translating it yields CASSAGNRNTEAFF.

This clonotype appeared many times. The rearrangement uses TRBV20-1 and TRBJ1-2; 9 bases fit TRBD1. Germline CDR1 is DFQATT and CDR2 is SNEGSKA (reference sequence). The V segment lost 4 bases and the J segment 5 bases; nucleotides outside the gene matches: 5. CDR3 length: 13 residues. The CDR3 loop reads CSATTGTGYGYTF. DNA for the CDR3: TGCAGTGCTACGACCGGGACAGGGTATGGCTACACCTTC.

In this sample, this clonotype turned up many times. This rearrangement joins TRBV18 to TRBJ2-3; 10 nucleotides agree with TRBD1. The CDR3 runs to 15 residues. Germline CDR1 KGHSH, CDR2 LQKENI. Trimming removed 4 bases from V and 4 bases from J; junction bases left unmatched: 5. CDR3 protein: CASSRPGTGADTQYF. In nucleotides, the CDR3 is TGTGCCAGCTCACGTCCCGGGACAGGGGCAGATACGCAGTATTTT.

The chain combines TRBV2 with TRBJ1-2; D is uncertain. The germline CDR1 and CDR2 sequences are SNHLY and FYNNEI. The CDR3 runs 13 residues. V was pared by 8 bases and J by 2 bases, with 12 bases between. CDR3: CASGERRNYGYTF. CDR3 in DNA: TGTGCCAGCGGGGAGCGCCGGAACTATGGCTACACCTTC.